This T cell receptor (beta chain) was sequenced for a study of cytomegalovirus exposure and HLA in healthy donors. Points from the study as a whole: TCR beta sequences reportedly predicted most subjects' HLA-A and HLA-B alleles accurately. The CMV antigen specificity of three CMV-associated chains was confirmed through in vitro analysis.

The CDR3 totals 17 residues. Germline values: CDR1 MNHEY, CDR2 SMNVEV (reference sequence). V was clipped by 3 bases and J by 2 bases, with 19 bases between them. Primers included in the PCR were 60 Vbeta and 13 Jbeta primers. The method was immunoSEQ multiplex PCR; TCRdb's version includes in-frame clones alone and lacks a portion of them. The sample lists roughly 100,000 clones; roughly 12% were seen once. At collection, donors were nominally healthy, but unrecorded immune exposures were probable. The sample holds a few counts of this clone. Its cognate antigen is unknown. The sample comprised PBMCs. This sequence originates from a man aged 40-49 years in good health and CMV-seropositive. The chain carries TRBV27 and TRBJ1-2; D is possibly TRBD1 (6 bases). CDR3 region: CASSFGWGAGTNYGYTF. The CDR3, as DNA: TGTGCCAGCAGTTTTGGCTGGGGAGCCGGGACAAACTATGGCTACACCTTC.